This T cell receptor (beta chain) originates from a study of T cell changes during pregnancy in multiple sclerosis. The method was immunoSEQ multiplex PCR; TCRdb's version includes in-frame clones alone and lacks a portion of them. The sample yields tens of thousands of clones, 94% seen once. The CDR3 contains 17 residues. In germline, CDR1 is SGHAT, CDR2 FQDESV (reference sequence). V lost 5 bases and J 5 bases, leaving 25 bases between the germline ends. The sample consisted of peripheral blood, taken in the second trimester of pregnancy. This clonotype was sampled from a female donor in good health, enrolled as a control in a pregnancy study. This chain uses TRBV11-1 with TRBJ2-7; no definite D call. The CDR3, as DNA: TGTGCCAGCAGCCAACCCGCCGGCCCCTCGAGGCCCCACGAGCAGTACTTC. It codes for CASSQPAGPSRPHEQYF.